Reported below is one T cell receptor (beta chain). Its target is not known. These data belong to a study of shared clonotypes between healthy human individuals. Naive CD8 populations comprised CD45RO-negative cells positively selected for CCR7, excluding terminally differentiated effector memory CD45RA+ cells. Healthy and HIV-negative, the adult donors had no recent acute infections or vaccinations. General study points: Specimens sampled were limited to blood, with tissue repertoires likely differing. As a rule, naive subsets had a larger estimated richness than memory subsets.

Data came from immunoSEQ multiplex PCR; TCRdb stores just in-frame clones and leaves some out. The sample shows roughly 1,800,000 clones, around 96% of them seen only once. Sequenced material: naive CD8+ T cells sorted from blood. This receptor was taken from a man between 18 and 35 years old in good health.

The CDR3 sequence is CAISEEVRTLDEQYF. CDR3 in DNA: TGTGCCATCAGTGAGGAGGTGCGGACCTTGGACGAGCAGTACTTC. The rearrangement joins TRBV10-3 to TRBJ2-7; D is unclear. CDR3 length equals 15 residues. V shed 2 bases and J shed 5 bases, with 16 bases lying between them. Germline loops: CDR1 ENHRY, CDR2 SYGVKD.